This T cell receptor beta chain was documented in a study of T cells in Graves' hyperthyroidism and ophthalmopathy. Trimming took off 6 bases at V and 0 bases at J, with 10 bases between the two ends. CDR1 and CDR2 (germline): SEHNR, FQNEAQ (reference sequence). The CDR3 totals 14 residues. This clonotype came up many times. There were TCR beta CDR3 regions amplified from RNA transcripts. When the TCR CDR3 underwent first-round RT-PCR, the HTBI primer set was used. MiXCR, run by TCRdb on the multiplex PCR reads, gives a single entry per CDR3 protein. The data contain roughly 170,000 distinct CDR3 sequences, 17% of them singletons.

The sample was blood. The rearrangement uses TRBV7-9 and TRBJ2-3; no firm D call. This sequence was found in a woman aged 45-65 years with Graves' hyperthyroidism. CDR3 DNA sequence: TGTGCCAGCAGTTCGGGCTCTAGCACAGATACGCAGTATTTT. Its protein product is CASSSGSSTDTQYF.